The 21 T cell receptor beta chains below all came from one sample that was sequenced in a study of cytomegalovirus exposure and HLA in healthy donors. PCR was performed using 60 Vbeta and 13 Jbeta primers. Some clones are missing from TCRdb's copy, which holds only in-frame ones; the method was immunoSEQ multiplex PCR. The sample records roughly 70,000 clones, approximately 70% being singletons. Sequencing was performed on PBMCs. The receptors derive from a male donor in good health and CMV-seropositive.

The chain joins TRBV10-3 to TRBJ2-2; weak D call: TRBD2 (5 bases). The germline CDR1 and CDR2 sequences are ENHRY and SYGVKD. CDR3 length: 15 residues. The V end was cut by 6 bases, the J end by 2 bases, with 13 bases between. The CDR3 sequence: CAIRTGEVNTGELFF. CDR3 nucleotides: TGTGCCATCAGGACCGGGGAAGTCAACACCGGGGAGCTGTTTTTT.

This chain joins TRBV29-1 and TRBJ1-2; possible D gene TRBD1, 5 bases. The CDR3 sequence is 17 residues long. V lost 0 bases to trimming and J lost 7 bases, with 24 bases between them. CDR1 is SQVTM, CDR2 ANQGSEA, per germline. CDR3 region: CSVEDHRRWGDLSGYTF. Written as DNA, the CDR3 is TGCAGCGTTGAAGATCATAGGAGGTGGGGGGACCTGAGTGGCTACACCTTC.

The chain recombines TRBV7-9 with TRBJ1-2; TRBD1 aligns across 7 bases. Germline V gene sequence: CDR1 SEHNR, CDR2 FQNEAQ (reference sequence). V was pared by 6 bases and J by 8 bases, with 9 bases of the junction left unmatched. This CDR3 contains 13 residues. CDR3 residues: CASSVPGTEGYTF. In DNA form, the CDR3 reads TGTGCCAGCAGTGTACCCGGGACAGAAGGCTACACCTTC.

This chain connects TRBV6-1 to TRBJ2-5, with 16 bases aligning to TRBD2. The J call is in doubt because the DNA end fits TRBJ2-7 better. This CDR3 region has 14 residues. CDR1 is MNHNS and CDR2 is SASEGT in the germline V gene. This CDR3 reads CATGTSGRAYEQYF. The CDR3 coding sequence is TGTGCCACCGGGACTAGCGGGAGGGCCTACGAGCAGTACTTC.

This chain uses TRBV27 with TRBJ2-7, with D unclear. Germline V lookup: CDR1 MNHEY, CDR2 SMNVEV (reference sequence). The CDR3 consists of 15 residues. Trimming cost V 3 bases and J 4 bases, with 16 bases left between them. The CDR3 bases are TGTGCCAGCAGTTTCGGCGGAAAGACGGCATACGAGCAGTACTTC. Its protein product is CASSFGGKTAYEQYF.

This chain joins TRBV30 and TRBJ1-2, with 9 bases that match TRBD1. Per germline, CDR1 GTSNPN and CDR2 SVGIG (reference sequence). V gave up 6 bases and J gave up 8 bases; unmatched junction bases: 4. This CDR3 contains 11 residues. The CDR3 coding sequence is TGTGCCTGCACGGACAGGGGCGGCTACACCTTC. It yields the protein CACTDRGGYTF.

The CDR3 loop is CASSGSLLAGGETQYF. The CDR3 coding sequence is TGTGCCAGCAGTGGTAGTCTACTAGCGGGAGGGGAGACCCAGTACTTC. The chain recombines TRBV6-1 with TRBJ2-5; 13 positions agree with TRBD2. The V gene end was trimmed by 4 bases and the J gene end by 5 bases; junction bases not matched to a gene: 7. Germline V gives CDR1 MNHNS, CDR2 SASEGT. The CDR3 runs 16 residues.

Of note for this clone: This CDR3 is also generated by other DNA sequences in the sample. The CDR3 reads CAWSVGGSTYEQYF. DNA of the CDR3: TGTGCCTGGAGTGTAGGCGGATCCACCTACGAGCAGTACTTC. V gene TRBV30 combines with J gene TRBJ2-7; D not certain. The CDR3 is 14 residues long. The V gene's germline CDR1 is GTSNPN and CDR2 SVGIG (reference sequence). V was clipped by 0 bases and J by 2 bases, with 11 bases between them.

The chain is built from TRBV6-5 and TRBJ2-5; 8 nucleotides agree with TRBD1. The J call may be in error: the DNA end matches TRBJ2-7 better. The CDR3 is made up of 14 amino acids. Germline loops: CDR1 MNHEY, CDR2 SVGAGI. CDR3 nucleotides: TGTGCCAGCAGCCCCGACAGGGGTCCCTACGAGCAGTACTTC. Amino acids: CASSPDRGPYEQYF.

As DNA, the CDR3 is TGTGCCAGCAGCGTTAGTAAGGGTCCGGGGAACTATGGCTACACCTTC. Encoded protein: CASSVSKGPGNYGYTF. V and J are TRBV9 and TRBJ1-2; D ambiguous. This CDR3 region has 16 residues. Germline V CDR1 and CDR2: SGDLS, YYNGEE. Trimming shortened V by 2 bases and J by 2 bases, and 16 bases separated the two germline ends.

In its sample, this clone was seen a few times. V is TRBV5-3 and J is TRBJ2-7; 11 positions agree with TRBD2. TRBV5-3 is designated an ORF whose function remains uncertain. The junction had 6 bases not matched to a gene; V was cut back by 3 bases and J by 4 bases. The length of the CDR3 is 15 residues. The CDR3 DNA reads TGTGCCAGAAGCTCCTTAGCGGGAGGGACTTACGAGCAGTACTTC. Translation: CARSSLAGGTYEQYF.

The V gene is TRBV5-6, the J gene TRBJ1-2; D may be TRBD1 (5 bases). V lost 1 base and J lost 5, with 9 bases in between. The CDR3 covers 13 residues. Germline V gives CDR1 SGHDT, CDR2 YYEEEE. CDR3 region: CASSLNRQYGYTF. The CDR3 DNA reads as TGTGCCAGCAGCTTGAACAGGCAGTATGGCTACACCTTC.

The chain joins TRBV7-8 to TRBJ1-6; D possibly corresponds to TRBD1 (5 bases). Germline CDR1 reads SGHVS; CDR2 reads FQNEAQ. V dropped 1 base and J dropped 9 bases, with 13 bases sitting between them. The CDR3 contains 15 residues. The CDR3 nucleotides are TGTGCCAGCAGCTTAGACGCCAGGGTAGCTTCACCCCTCCACTTT. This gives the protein CASSLDARVASPLHF.

CDR3 residues: CASSAGSNQPQHF. The CDR3 coding sequence is TGTGCCAGCTCCGCAGGGTCCAATCAGCCCCAGCATTTT. V usage is TRBV18 and J usage is TRBJ1-5, with D possibly being TRBD1 (5 bases). V was cut by 6 bases and J by 3 bases, with 9 bases left in between. The CDR3 runs to 13 residues. Germline V gene sequence: CDR1 KGHSH, CDR2 LQKENI.

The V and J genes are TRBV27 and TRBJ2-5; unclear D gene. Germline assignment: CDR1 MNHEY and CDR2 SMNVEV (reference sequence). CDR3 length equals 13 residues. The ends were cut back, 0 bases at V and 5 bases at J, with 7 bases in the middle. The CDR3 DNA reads TGTGCCAGCAGTTTATCCGGTATGGAGACCCAGTACTTC. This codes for CASSLSGMETQYF.

The CDR3 sequence: CASSHAGTGHYEQYF. DNA of the CDR3: TGTGCCAGCAGTCACGCCGGGACAGGACACTACGAGCAGTACTTC. The chain is built from TRBV6-6 and TRBJ2-7; 8 bases match TRBD1. Trimming removed 5 bases from V and 3 bases from J; junction bases left unmatched: 9. This CDR3 comprises 15 residues. The V gene's germline CDR1 is MNHNY and CDR2 SVGAGI (reference sequence).

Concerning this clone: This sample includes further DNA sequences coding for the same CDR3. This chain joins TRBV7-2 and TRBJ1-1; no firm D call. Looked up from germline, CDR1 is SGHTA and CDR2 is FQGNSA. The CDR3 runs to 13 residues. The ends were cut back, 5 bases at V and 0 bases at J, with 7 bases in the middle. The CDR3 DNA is TGTGCCAGCAGCCCTTACTTGAACACTGAAGCTTTCTTT. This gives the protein CASSPYLNTEAFF. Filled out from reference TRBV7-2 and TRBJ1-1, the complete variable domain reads GAGVSQSPSNKVTEKGKDVELRCDPISGHTALYWYRQSLGQGLEFLIYFQGNSAPDKSGLPSDRFSAERTGGSVSTLTIQRTQQEDSAVYLCASSPYLNTEAFFGQGTRLTVV.

The CDR3 bases are TGTGCCACCAGCAGGGCCCTGGGAGGCTCTGGAAACACCATATATTTT. Translated, it gives CATSRALGGSGNTIYF. V is TRBV15 and J is TRBJ1-3, with D uncertain. The CDR3 covers 16 residues. The V end lost 3 bases, the J end lost 0 bases, and 12 bases lay between the germline ends. CDR1 is LNHNV and CDR2 is YYDKDF in the germline V gene (reference sequence).

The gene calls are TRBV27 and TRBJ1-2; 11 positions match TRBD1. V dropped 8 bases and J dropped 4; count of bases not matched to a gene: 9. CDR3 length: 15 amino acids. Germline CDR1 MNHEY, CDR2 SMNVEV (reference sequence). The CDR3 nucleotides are TGTGCCAGCGCTTGGACAGGGGGCGGGAGCTATGGCTACACCTTC. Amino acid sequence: CASAWTGGGSYGYTF.

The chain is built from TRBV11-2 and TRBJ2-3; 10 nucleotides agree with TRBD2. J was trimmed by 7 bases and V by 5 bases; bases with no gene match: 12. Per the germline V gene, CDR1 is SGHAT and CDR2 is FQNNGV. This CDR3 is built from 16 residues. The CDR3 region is CASSPRASGSGYTQYF. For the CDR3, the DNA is TGTGCCAGCAGCCCCCGGGCTAGCGGGAGTGGATATACGCAGTATTTT. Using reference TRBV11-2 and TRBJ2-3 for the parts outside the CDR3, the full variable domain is EAGVAQSPRYKIIEKRQSVAFWCNPISGHATLYWYQQILGQGPKLLIQFQNNGVVDDSQLPKDRFSAERLKGVDSTLKIQPAKLEDSAVYLCASSPRASGSGYTQYFGPGTRLTVL.

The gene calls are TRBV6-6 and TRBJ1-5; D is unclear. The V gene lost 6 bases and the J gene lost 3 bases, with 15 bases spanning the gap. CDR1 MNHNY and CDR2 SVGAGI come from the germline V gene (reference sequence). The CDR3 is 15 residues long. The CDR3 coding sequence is TGTGCCAGCAGCTACCAGGAGGGATTCAATCAGCCCCAGCATTTT. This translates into CASSYQEGFNQPQHF.